This T cell receptor (beta chain) was documented in a study of T cells in women clearing cervical HPV infection. Study overall: No precancer developed; the control's incident HPV16 infection cleared within 12 months. The study, taken as a whole, reports: Associations may precede or follow infection; HPV-specific or memory T cells were not isolated. CIN3+ cases had significantly higher TCR repertoire richness than controls, but evenness did not differ. Cases carried less TRBV6-7 than controls: approximately 0.1% versus 0.16%.

CDR3 length equals 14 residues. CDR1 and CDR2 from the germline V gene are KGHSH and LQKENI. Profiling relied on immunoSEQ multiplex PCR, and the TCRdb table lists in-frame clones only, not all of them. Recorded for this sample: around 30,000 clones. A remark on this clone: The antigen is unknown. Read data end 3 residues before the CDR3 end; the end is taken from the germline J gene.

The specimen was blood buffy coat. The TCR sequence derives from a woman aged 18 to 75 with a cervical HPV16 infection that either progressed to CIN3+ or cleared (not recorded which). The chain is built from TRBV18 and TRBJ1-2; tentative D call: TRBD1 (5 bases). CDR3 loop: CASSSQIQGKGYTF. The CDR3 DNA, read in part, is TGTGCCAGCTCCTCCCAGATCCAGGGTAAAGGC. Drawing the rest from reference TRBV18 and TRBJ1-2, the complete variable domain is NAGVMQNPRHLVRRRGQEARLRCSPMKGHSHVYWYRQLPEEGLKFMVYLQKENIIDESGMPKERFSAEFPKEGPSILRIQQVVRGDSAAYFCASSSQIQGKGYTFGSGTRLTVV.